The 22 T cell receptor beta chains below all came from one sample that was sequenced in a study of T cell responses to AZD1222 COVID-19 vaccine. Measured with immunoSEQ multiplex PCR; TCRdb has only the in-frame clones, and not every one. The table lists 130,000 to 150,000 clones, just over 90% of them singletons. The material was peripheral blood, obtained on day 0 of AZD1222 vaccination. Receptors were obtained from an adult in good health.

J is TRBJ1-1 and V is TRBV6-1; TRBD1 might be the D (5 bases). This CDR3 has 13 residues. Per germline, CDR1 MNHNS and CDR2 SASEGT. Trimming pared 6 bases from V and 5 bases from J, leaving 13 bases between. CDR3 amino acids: CASRFTEGTEAFF. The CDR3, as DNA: TGTGCCAGCAGGTTCACCGAGGGGACTGAAGCTTTCTTT.

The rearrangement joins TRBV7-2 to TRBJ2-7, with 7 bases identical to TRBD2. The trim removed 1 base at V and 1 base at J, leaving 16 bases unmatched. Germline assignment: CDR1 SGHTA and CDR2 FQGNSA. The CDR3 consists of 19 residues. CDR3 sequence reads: CASSLGVRGEIRGSYEQYF. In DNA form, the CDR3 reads TGTGCCAGCAGCTTAGGGGTACGGGGGGAAATCCGCGGATCCTACGAGCAGTACTTC.

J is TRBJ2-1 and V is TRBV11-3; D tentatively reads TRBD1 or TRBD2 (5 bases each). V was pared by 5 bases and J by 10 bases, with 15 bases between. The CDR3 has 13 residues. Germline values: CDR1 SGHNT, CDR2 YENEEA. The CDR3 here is CASSPDEWGEQFF. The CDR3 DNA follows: TGTGCCAGCAGCCCTGATGAGTGGGGGGAGCAGTTCTTC. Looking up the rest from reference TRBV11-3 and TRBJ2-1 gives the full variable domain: EAGVVQSPRYKIIEKKQPVAFWCNPISGHNTLYWYLQNLGQGPELLIRYENEEAVDDSQLPKDRFSAERLKGVDSTLKIQPAELGDSAVYLCASSPDEWGEQFFGPGTRLTVL.

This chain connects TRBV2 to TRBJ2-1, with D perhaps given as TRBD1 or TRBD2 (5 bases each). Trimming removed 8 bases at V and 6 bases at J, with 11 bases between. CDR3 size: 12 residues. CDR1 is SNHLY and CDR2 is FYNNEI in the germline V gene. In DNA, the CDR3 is TGTGCCAGCGGGACCGAGTTCAATGAGCAGTTCTTC. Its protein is CASGTEFNEQFF.

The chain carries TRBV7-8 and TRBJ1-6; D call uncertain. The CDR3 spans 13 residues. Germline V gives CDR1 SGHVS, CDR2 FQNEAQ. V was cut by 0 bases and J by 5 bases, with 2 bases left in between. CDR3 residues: CASSLADNSPLHF. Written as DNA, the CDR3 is TGTGCCAGCAGCTTAGCCGATAATTCACCCCTCCACTTT.

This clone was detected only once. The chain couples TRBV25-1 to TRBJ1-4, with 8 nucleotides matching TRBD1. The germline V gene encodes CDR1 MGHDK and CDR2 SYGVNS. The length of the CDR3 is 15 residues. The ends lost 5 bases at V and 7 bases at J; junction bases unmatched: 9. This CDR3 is CASSPRTGYPEKLFF. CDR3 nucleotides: TGTGCCAGCAGTCCTCGGACAGGGTATCCTGAAAAACTGTTTTTT.

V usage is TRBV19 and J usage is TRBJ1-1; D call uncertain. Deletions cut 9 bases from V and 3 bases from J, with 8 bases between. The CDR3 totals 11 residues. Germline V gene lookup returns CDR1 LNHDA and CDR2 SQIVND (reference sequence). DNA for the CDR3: TGTGCCAGCTGTGGTGACACTGAAGCTTTCTTT. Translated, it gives CASCGDTEAFF.

CDR3 nucleotide sequence: TGTGCCAGCAGGAACAGGAAAATTAATGAAAAACTGTTTTTT. This translates into CASRNRKINEKLFF. The chain is built from TRBV6-7 and TRBJ1-4; possibly TRBD1 for D (5 bases). TRBV6-7 qualifies as an ORF whose function is uncertain. The CDR3 is 14 residues long. V lost 6 bases to trimming and J lost 4 bases, with 12 bases between them.

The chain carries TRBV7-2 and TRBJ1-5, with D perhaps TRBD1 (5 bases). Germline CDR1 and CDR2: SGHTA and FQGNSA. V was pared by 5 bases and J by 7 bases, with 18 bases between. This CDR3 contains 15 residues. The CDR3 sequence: CASSPPGGAYQPQHF. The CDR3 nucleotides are TGTGCCAGCAGCCCCCCCGGAGGGGCGTACCAGCCCCAGCATTTT.

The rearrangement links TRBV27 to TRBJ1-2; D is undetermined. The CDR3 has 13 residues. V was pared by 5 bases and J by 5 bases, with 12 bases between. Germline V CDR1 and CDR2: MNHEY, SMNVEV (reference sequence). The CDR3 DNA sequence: TGTGCCAGCAGTCCCCTTGGCAGGTATGGCTACACCTTC. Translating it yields CASSPLGRYGYTF.

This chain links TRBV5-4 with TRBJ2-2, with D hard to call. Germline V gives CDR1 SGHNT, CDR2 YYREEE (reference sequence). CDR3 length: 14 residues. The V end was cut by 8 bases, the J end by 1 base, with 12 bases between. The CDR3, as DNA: TGTGCCAGTCACGCAGCTTTGAACACCGGGGAGCTGTTTTTT. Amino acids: CASHAALNTGELFF.

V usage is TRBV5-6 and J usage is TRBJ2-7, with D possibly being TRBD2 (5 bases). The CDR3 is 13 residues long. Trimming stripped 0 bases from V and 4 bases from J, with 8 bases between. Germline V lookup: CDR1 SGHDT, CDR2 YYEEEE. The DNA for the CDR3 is TGTGCCAGCAGCTTGGATTCGGGGTACGAGCAGTACTTC. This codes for CASSLDSGYEQYF.

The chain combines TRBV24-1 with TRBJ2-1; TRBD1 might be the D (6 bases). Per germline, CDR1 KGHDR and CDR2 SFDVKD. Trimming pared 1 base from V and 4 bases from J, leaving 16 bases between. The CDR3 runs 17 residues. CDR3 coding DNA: TGTGCCACCAGTGATTTTCGGCGACAGGTGGGGTACAATGAGCAGTTCTTC. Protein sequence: CATSDFRRQVGYNEQFF.

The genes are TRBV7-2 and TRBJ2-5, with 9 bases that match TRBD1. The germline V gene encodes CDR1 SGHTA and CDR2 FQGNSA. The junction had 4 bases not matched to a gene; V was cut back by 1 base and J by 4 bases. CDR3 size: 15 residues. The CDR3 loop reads CASSLGTGVPETQYF. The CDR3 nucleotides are TGTGCCAGCAGCTTAGGGACAGGGGTCCCAGAGACCCAGTACTTC.

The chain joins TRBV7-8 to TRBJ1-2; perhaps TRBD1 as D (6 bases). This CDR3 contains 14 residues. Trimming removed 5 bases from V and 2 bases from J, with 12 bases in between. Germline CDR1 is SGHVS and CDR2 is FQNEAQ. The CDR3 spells CASSPGTHNYGYTF. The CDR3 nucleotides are TGTGCCAGCAGCCCGGGGACACACAACTATGGCTACACCTTC.

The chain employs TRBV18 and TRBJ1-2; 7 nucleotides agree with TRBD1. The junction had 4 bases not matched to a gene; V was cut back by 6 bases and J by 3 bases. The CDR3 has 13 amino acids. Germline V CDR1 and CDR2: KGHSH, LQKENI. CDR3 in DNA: TGTGCCAGCTCTCGAACAGGGGACTATGGCTACACCTTC. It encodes CASSRTGDYGYTF. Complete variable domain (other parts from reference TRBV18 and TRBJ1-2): NAGVMQNPRHLVRRRGQEARLRCSPMKGHSHVYWYRQLPEEGLKFMVYLQKENIIDESGMPKERFSAEFPKEGPSILRIQQVVRGDSAAYFCASSRTGDYGYTFGSGTRLTVV.

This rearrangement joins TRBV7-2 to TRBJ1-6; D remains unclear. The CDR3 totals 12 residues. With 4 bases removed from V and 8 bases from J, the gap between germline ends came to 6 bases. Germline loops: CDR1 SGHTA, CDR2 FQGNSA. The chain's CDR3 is CASSYSDSPLHF. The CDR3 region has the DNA TGTGCCAGCAGCTACTCGGATTCACCCCTCCACTTT.

CDR3 loop: CASSLEGCGVGAHYGYTF. As DNA, the CDR3 is TGTGCCAGCAGCTTAGAGGGGTGCGGGGTTGGCGCCCACTATGGCTACACCTTC. V usage is TRBV7-9 and J usage is TRBJ1-2; TRBD1 is a possible D gene (5 bases). Germline CDR1 reads SEHNR; CDR2 reads FQNEAQ (reference sequence). The length of the CDR3 is 18 residues. V was shortened by 1 base and J by 3 bases, with 21 bases between the two germline ends.

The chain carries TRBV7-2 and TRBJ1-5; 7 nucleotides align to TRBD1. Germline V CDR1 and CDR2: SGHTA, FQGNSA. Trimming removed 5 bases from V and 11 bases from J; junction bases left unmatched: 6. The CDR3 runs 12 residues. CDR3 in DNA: TGTGCCAGCAGCCCGACAGGGATGTCCCAGCATTTT. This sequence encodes CASSPTGMSQHF.

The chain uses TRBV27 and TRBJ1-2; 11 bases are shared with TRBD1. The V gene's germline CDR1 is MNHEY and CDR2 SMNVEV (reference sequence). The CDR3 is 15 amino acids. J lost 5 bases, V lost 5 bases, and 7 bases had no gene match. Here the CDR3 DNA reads TGTGCCAGCAGTGGCCTGGGACAGGGGGAATATGGCTACACCTTC. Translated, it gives CASSGLGQGEYGYTF.

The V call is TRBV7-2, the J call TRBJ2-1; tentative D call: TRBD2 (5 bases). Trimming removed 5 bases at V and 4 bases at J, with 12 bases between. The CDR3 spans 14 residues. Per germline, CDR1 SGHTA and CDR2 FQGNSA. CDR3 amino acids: CASSRGGGYNEQFF. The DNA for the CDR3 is TGTGCCAGCAGCCGCGGCGGCGGGTACAATGAGCAGTTCTTC.

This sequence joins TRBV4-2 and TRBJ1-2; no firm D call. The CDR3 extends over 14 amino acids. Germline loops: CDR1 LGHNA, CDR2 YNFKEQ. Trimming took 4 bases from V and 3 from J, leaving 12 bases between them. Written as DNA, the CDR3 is TGTGCCAGCAGCCTTCGGACGAGAGACTATGGCTACACCTTC. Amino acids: CASSLRTRDYGYTF.